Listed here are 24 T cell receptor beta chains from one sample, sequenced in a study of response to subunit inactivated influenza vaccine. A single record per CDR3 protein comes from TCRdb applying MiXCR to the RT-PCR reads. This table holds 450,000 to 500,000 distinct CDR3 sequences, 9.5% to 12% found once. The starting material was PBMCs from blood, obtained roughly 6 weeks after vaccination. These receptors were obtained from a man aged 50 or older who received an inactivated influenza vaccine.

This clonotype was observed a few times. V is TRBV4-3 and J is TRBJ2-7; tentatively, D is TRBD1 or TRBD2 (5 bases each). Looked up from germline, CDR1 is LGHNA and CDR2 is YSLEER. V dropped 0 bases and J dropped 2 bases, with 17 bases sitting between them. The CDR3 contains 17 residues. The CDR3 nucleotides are TGCGCCAGCAGCCAAGATCATCGGGGCCCGTTACCCTACGAGCAGTACTTC. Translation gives CASSQDHRGPLPYEQYF.

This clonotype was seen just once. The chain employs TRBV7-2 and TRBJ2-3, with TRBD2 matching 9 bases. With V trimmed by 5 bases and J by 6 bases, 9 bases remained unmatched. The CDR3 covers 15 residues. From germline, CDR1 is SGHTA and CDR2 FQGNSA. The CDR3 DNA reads TGTGCCAGCAGCCCCCGCGGGGGGGAAGGGGATACGCAGTATTTT. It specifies CASSPRGGEGDTQYF.

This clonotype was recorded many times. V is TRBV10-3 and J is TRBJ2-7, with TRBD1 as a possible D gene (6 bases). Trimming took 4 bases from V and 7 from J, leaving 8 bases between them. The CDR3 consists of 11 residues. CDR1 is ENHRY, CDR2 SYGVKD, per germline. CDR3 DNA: TGTGCCATCAGTGTAGGGGGTGAGCAGTACTTC. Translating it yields CAISVGGEQYF.

CDR3 nucleotide sequence: TGTGCCAGCAGCTTAATTTACGTCCGAGGAAACACCGGGGAGCTGTTTTTT. Translation: CASSLIYVRGNTGELFF. The chain combines TRBV7-9 with TRBJ2-2, with D unresolved. Germline CDR1 SEHNR, CDR2 FQNEAQ (reference sequence). CDR3 length: 17 residues. Trimming removed 2 bases at V and 2 bases at J, with 15 bases between.

This chain's CDR3 is CASGAYNEQFF. In DNA, the CDR3 is TGTGCCAGCGGGGCCTACAATGAGCAGTTCTTC. The chain joins TRBV2 to TRBJ2-1; unclear D gene. The germline V gene has CDR1 SNHLY and CDR2 FYNNEI. V dropped 8 bases and J dropped 2 bases, with 4 bases sitting between them. The CDR3 covers 11 residues.

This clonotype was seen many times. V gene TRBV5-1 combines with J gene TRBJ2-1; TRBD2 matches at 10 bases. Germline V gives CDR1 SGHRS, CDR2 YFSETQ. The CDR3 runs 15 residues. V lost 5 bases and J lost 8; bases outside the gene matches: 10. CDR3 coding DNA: TGCGCCAGCAGACGTGAGCGGGGGGGCTTCTATGAGCAGTTCTTC. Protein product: CASRRERGGFYEQFF.

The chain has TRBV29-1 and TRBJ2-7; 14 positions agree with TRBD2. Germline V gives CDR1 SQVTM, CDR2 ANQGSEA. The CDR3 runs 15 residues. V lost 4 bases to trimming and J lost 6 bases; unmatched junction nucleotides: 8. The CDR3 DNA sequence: TGCAGCGTTGCTGGACTAGCGGGAGGAAGGGTCGAGCAGTACTTC. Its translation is CSVAGLAGGRVEQYF.

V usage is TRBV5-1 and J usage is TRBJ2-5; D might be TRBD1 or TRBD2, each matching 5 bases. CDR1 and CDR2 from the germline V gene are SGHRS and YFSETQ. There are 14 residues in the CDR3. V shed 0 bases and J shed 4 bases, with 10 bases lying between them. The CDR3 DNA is TGCGCCAGCAGCTTGGTTGGGGGATTAGAGACCCAGTACTTC. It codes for CASSLVGGLETQYF.

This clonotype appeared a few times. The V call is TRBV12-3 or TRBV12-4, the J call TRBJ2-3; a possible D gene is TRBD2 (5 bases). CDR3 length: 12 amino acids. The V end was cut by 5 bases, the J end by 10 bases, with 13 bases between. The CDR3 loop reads CASSIQRFSQYF. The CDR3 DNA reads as TGTGCCAGCAGTATCCAGCGGTTCTCGCAGTATTTT.

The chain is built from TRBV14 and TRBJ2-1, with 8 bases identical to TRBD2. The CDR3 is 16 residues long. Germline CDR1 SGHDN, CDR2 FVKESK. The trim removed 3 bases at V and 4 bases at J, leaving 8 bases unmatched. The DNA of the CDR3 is TGTGCCAGCAGCCACCCGGGAGGGCCCCTTTACAATGAGCAGTTCTTC. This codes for CASSHPGGPLYNEQFF.

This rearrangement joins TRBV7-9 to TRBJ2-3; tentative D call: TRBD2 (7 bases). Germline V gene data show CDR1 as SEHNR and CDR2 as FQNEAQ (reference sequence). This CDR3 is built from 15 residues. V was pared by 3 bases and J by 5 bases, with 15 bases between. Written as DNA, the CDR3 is TGTGCCAGCAGCTTGAGAGCGGGGACACGAGATACGCAGTATTTT. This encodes CASSLRAGTRDTQYF. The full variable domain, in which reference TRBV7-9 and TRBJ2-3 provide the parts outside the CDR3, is DTGVSQNPRHKITKRGQNVTFRCDPISEHNRLYWYRQTLGQGPEFLTYFQNEAQLEKSRLLSDRFSAERPKGSFSTLEIQRTEQGDSAMYLCASSLRAGTRDTQYFGPGTRLTVL.

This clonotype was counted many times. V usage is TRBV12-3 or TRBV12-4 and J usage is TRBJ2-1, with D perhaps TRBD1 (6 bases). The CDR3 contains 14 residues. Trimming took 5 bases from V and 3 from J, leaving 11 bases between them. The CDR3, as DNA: TGTGCCAGCAGTCAGGGGTTCGGCTACAATGAGCAGTTCTTC. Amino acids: CASSQGFGYNEQFF.

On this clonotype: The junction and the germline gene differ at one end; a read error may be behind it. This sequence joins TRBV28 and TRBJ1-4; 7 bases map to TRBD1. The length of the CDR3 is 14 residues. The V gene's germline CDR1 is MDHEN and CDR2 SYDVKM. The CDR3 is CASNRFDRVEKLLF. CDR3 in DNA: TGTGCCAGCAATCGCTTCGACAGGGTGGAAAAACTGCTTTTT. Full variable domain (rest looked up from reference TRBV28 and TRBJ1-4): DVKVTQSSRYLVKRTGEKVFLECVQDMDHENMFWYRQDPGLGLRLIYFSYDVKMKEKGDIPEGYSVSREKKERFSLILESASTNQTSMYLCASNRFDRVEKLLFGSGTQLSVL.

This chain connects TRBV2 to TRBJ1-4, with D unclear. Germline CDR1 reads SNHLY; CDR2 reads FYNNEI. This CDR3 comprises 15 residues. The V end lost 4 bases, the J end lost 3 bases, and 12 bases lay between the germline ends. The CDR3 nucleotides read TGTGCCAGCAGTGCCGCAGAGACCGCTAATGAAAAACTGTTTTTT. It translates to CASSAAETANEKLFF.

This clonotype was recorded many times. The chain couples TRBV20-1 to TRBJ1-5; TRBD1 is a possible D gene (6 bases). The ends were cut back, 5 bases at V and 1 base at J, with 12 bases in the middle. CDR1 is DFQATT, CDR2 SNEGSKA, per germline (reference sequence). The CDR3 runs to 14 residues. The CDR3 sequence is CSADARGSNQPQHF. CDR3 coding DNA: TGCAGTGCTGACGCCAGGGGAAGCAATCAGCCCCAGCATTTT.

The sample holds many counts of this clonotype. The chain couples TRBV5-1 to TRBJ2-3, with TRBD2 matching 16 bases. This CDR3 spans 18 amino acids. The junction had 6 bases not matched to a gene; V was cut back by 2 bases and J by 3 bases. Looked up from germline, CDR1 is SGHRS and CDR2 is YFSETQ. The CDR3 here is CASSFGTSGRAGTDTQYF. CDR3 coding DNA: TGCGCCAGCAGCTTCGGGACTAGCGGGAGGGCCGGGACAGATACGCAGTATTTT.

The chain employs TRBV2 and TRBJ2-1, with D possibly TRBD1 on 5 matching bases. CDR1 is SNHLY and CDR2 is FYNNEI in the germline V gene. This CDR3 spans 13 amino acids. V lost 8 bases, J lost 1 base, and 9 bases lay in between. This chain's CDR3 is CASLRVSYNEQFF. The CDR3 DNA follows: TGTGCCAGCCTCAGGGTTTCCTACAATGAGCAGTTCTTC.

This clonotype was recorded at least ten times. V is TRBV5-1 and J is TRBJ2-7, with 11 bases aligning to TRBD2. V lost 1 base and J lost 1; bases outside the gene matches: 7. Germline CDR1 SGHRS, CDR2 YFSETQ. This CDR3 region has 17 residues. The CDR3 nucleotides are TGCGCCAGCAGCTTGAGGATGGGACTAGCGGATTCCTACGAGCAGTACTTC. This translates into CASSLRMGLADSYEQYF.

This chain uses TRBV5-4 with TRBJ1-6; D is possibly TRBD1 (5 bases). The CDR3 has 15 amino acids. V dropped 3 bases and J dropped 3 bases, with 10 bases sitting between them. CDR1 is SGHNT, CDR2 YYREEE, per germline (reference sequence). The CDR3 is CASSWGGGYNSPLHF. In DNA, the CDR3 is TGTGCCAGCAGCTGGGGGGGGGGCTATAATTCACCCCTCCACTTT.

The CDR3 DNA follows: TGTGCCAGCAGCGGACTTTTTGCCGAGCAGTACTTC. Its protein product is CASSGLFAEQYF. The V and J genes are TRBV3-1 and TRBJ2-7, with a weak D call TRBD2 (5 bases). V dropped 5 bases and J dropped 6 bases, with 11 bases sitting between them. Germline CDR1 LGHDT, CDR2 YNNKEL (reference sequence). The CDR3 covers 12 residues.

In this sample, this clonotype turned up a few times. CDR3 sequence (DNA): TGCAGTGCTAGAGATCTGGGGCGTGAGTACGAGCAGTACTTC. This sequence encodes CSARDLGREYEQYF. The chain uses TRBV20-1 and TRBJ2-7; tentatively, D is TRBD1 (5 bases). The ends were cut back, 0 bases at V and 4 bases at J, with 13 bases in the middle. Germline V CDR1 and CDR2: DFQATT, SNEGSKA (reference sequence). CDR3 length: 14 amino acids.

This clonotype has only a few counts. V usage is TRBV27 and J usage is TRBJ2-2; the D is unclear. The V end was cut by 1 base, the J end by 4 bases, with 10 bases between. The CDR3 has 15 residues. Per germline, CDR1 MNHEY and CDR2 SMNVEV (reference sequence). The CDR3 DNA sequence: TGTGCCAGCAGTTTATTTCCTCTGGGCACCGGGGAGCTGTTTTTT. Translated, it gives CASSLFPLGTGELFF.

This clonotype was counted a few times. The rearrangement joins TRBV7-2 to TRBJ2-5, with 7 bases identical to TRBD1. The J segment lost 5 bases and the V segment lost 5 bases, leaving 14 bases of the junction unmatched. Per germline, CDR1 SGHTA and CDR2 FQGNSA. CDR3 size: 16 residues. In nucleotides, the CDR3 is TGTGCCAGCAGCCTCCGACAGGGAATCAACGGGGAGACCCAGTACTTC. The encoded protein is CASSLRQGINGETQYF.

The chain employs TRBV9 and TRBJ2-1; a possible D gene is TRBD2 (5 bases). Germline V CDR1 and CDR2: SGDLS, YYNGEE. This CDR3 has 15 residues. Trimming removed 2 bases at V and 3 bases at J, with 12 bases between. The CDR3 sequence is CASSVRTRDYNEQFF. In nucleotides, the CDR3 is TGTGCCAGCAGCGTTCGAACTAGGGACTACAATGAGCAGTTCTTC.